The 22 T cell receptor beta chains reported below all come from one sample, sequenced in a study of identical twins. In TCRdb, the 5' RACE reads were re-called with MiXCR into one record per CDR3 protein. The data show some 600,000 distinct CDR3 sequences, roughly 7.2% seen once. These same records also appear under a second study, on yellow fever vaccine responses in identical twins.

Material: PBMCs. The source of these receptors is a woman aged 18 to 35 in good health.

This clonotype came up many times. The chain links TRBV12-3 or TRBV12-4 to TRBJ1-2; maybe TRBD1 (5 bases). CDR3 length: 15 amino acids. The V and J ends lost 6 bases and 1 base respectively, with 15 bases between them. This CDR3 reads CASRYRDRFNYGYTF. CDR3 sequence (DNA): TGTGCCAGCAGGTACCGGGACCGATTTAACTATGGCTACACCTTC.

The CDR3 sequence: CASSHAINYEQYV. CDR3 bases: TGTGCCAGCAGCCACGCGATAAACTACGAGCAGTACGTC. The J gene is TRBJ2-7, the V gene TRBV11-2, with no clear D. Trimming cost V 5 bases and J 3 bases, with 11 bases left between them. There are 13 residues in the CDR3. From germline, CDR1 is SGHAT and CDR2 FQNNGV.

V is TRBV29-1 and J is TRBJ2-1; perhaps D is TRBD1 or TRBD2 (6 bases each). Germline V gives CDR1 SQVTM, CDR2 ANQGSEA. CDR3 size: 16 residues. Trimming removed 4 bases at V and 0 bases at J, with 16 bases between. The CDR3, as DNA: TGCAGCGTTGGAGAGGGGGGCAGGGGCTCCTACAATGAGCAGTTCTTC. Its translation is CSVGEGGRGSYNEQFF.

V and J are TRBV21-1 and TRBJ2-7. TRBV21-1 is classified as a pseudogene. This CDR3 is built from 13 residues. The CDR3 spells CASIPIENGEQYV. The CDR3 DNA reads as TGTGCCAGCATCCCAATTGAAAACGGCGAGCAGTACGTC.

The genes are TRBV7-2 and TRBJ2-1; unclear D gene. The CDR3 is 14 residues long. Germline V gene sequence: CDR1 SGHTA, CDR2 FQGNSA. Trimming took 1 base from V and 4 from J, leaving 8 bases between them. This CDR3 is CASSLVPDYNEQFF. The CDR3 DNA sequence: TGTGCCAGCAGCTTAGTCCCAGATTACAATGAGCAGTTCTTC.

J is TRBJ2-7 and V is TRBV10-2; D is unclear. V lost 4 bases and J 0 bases, leaving 10 bases between the germline ends. Germline V gene sequence: CDR1 WSHSY, CDR2 SAAADI. The CDR3 totals 14 residues. CDR3 nucleotides: TGCGCCAGCAGTGCGCAGGTGAGCTCCTACGAGCAGTACGTC. This sequence encodes CASSAQVSSYEQYV.

This clonotype was observed a few times. This chain uses TRBV5-6 with TRBJ1-4, with TRBD1 matching over 9 bases. This CDR3 region has 13 residues. Losses at the gene ends were 4 bases for V and 6 bases for J; bases not matched to a gene: 1. CDR1 and CDR2 from the germline V gene are SGHDT and YYEEEE. The CDR3 region has the DNA TGTGCCAGCAGCCGGGACAGGGATGAAAAACTGTTTTTT. This gives the protein CASSRDRDEKLFF.

This clonotype has just a few counts. V and J are TRBV6-2 or TRBV6-3 and TRBJ1-5; perhaps TRBD1 as D (5 bases). Germline CDR1 and CDR2: MNHEY and SVGEGT. The CDR3 loop spans 15 amino acids. Trimming took off 3 bases at V and 4 bases at J, with 13 bases between the two ends. This chain's CDR3 is CASSYGGRANQPQHF. CDR3 DNA sequence: TGTGCCAGCAGTTATGGTGGCAGGGCAAATCAGCCCCAGCATTTT.

This chain uses TRBV4-1 with TRBJ2-2; 8 positions agree with TRBD1. This CDR3 contains 16 residues. CDR1 and CDR2 (germline): MGHRA, YSYEKL. V shed 2 bases, J shed 6 bases, and the junction held 8 bases outside the gene matches. CDR3 DNA: TGCGCCAGCAGCCAATTCCGGACAGGGAATCCCGGGGAGCTGTTTTTT. Amino acid sequence: CASSQFRTGNPGELFF.

This clonotype came up many times. CDR3 DNA sequence: TGTGCCATCAGTGACCAGCGGAGCTACGAGCAGTACTTC. Translating gives CAISDQRSYEQYF. This chain uses TRBV10-3 with TRBJ2-7; possibly TRBD2 for D (5 bases). The V and J ends lost 3 bases and 3 bases respectively, with 9 bases between them. Per germline, CDR1 ENHRY and CDR2 SYGVKD. The CDR3 totals 13 residues.

This clonotype was counted between two and nine times. The V gene is TRBV29-1, the J gene TRBJ1-4; 7 nucleotides line up with TRBD1. V shed 5 bases and J 5 bases; nucleotides not matched to a gene: 5. The V gene's germline CDR1 is SQVTM and CDR2 ANQGSEA. The CDR3 is made up of 13 amino acids. CDR3 residues: CSVRQGPNEKLFF. The CDR3 DNA is TGCAGCGTTCGACAGGGTCCCAATGAAAAACTGTTTTTT.

The chain joins TRBV24-1 to TRBJ2-7; 9 bases match TRBD2. In germline, CDR1 is KGHDR, CDR2 SFDVKD. J gave up 6 bases and V 4 bases, and 3 bases lay outside the gene matches. The CDR3 spans 13 residues. The CDR3 spells CATSEIAGAEQYF. The CDR3, as DNA: TGTGCCACCAGTGAGATAGCGGGAGCCGAGCAGTACTTC.

The J gene is TRBJ2-6, the V gene TRBV27; 9 bases are a match to TRBD2. V lost 2 bases and J lost 0; bases outside the gene matches: 2. CDR1 is MNHEY and CDR2 is SMNVEV in the germline V gene (reference sequence). The CDR3 covers 17 residues. The CDR3 DNA sequence: TGTGCCAGCAGTTTAGCGGGGGGGGTCTCTGGGGCCAACGTCCTGACTTTC. Translation: CASSLAGGVSGANVLTF.

There are many counts of this clonotype. V and J are TRBV5-1 and TRBJ2-3; a weak D match, TRBD1 (6 bases). V was trimmed by 4 bases and J by 0 bases, leaving 15 bases between them. The germline V gene encodes CDR1 SGHRS and CDR2 YFSETQ. The CDR3 length is 16 residues. This chain's CDR3 is CASSLSGQPSTDTQYF. CDR3 DNA: TGCGCCAGCAGCCTTTCCGGACAGCCCAGCACAGATACGCAGTATTTT.

The genes are TRBV5-1 and TRBJ2-1; the D is unclear. Germline-derived CDR1 and CDR2 are SGHRS and YFSETQ. The V gene lost 8 bases and the J gene lost 0 bases, with 15 bases spanning the gap. The CDR3 runs 15 residues. CDR3 nucleotide sequence: TGCGCCAGTGGGGTGGCAGGAAGCTCCTACAATGAGCAGTTCTTC. Protein product: CASGVAGSSYNEQFF.

The gene calls are TRBV12-3 or TRBV12-4 and TRBJ2-1; 15 bases are a match to TRBD2. CDR3 length equals 20 residues. Germline trimming cut 0 bases from V and 0 bases from J; bases unmatched to any gene: 6. The CDR3 nucleotides read TGTGCCAGCAGTTTAGCCGGGACTAGCGGGGGGCCTCTCTCCTACAATGAGCAGTTCTTC. This translates into CASSLAGTSGGPLSYNEQFF.

This rearrangement joins TRBV11-2 to TRBJ1-3; D call uncertain. Germline lookup yields CDR1 SGHAT and CDR2 FQNNGV. The CDR3 is made up of 15 amino acids. V lost 1 base and J 0 bases, leaving 7 bases between the germline ends. CDR3 protein: CASSLVEYSGNTIYF. The CDR3 nucleotides are TGTGCCAGCAGCTTAGTAGAGTACTCTGGAAACACCATATATTTT.

V usage is TRBV5-6 and J usage is TRBJ2-7; TRBD1 agrees at 9 bases. This CDR3 is 15 amino acids long. CDR1 is SGHDT and CDR2 is YYEEEE in the germline V gene. V lost 0 bases to trimming and J lost 6 bases; unmatched junction nucleotides: 7. The CDR3 loop reads CASSLVGTGPTEQYF. For the CDR3, the DNA is TGTGCCAGCAGCTTGGTCGGGACAGGGCCTACCGAGCAGTACTTC.

This clonotype was picked up many times. This chain links TRBV29-1 with TRBJ2-7, with 10 nucleotides matching TRBD1. V lost 0 bases and J lost 1; bases outside the gene matches: 3. This CDR3 spans 15 amino acids. The V gene's germline CDR1 is SQVTM and CDR2 ANQGSEA. CDR3 residues: CSVEDPGQGSYEQYF. DNA of the CDR3: TGCAGCGTTGAAGATCCGGGACAGGGGTCCTACGAGCAGTACTTC.

This chain joins TRBV6-1 and TRBJ2-6; 7 bases agree with TRBD1. In germline, CDR1 is MNHNS, CDR2 SASEGT. This CDR3 has 15 amino acids. V lost 11 bases and J lost 1; bases outside the gene matches: 8. The CDR3 region has the DNA TGTGCCTCCCGGGACAGAGTTTCTGGGGCCAACGTCCTGACTTTC. Its protein product is CASRDRVSGANVLTF.

This clonotype was recorded a few times. The chain links TRBV7-8 to TRBJ2-1, with D possibly being TRBD2 (6 bases). The CDR3 contains 15 residues. Germline loops: CDR1 SGHVS, CDR2 FQNEAQ. V lost 5 bases to trimming and J lost 0 bases, with 11 bases between them. CDR3 loop: CASSPGTFSYNEQFF. CDR3 DNA: TGTGCCAGCAGCCCGGGGACTTTCTCCTACAATGAGCAGTTCTTC.

The V call is TRBV11-3, the J call TRBJ2-7; no clear D gene. V lost 5 bases to trimming and J lost 0 bases, with 14 bases between them. CDR1 and CDR2 (germline): SGHNT, YENEEA. The CDR3 contains 15 residues. The CDR3 nucleotides are TGTGCCAGCAGCCGACTCGACGGTAGCTCCTACGAGCAGTACTTC. As protein: CASSRLDGSSYEQYF.